What follows are 20 T cell receptor beta chains derived from one specimen sequenced in a study of PD-L1 blockade in urothelial cancer. The table came from immunoSEQ multiplex PCR; TCRdb's copy has only in-frame clones and leaves some out. This sample has roughly 63,000 clones; roughly four fifths occur once, and the top ten carry 4.5% to 6%. Documented time point: pretreatment peripheral blood. The material was PBMCs, obtained around atezolizumab (anti-PD-L1) treatment. The receptors shown here come from a man between 65 and 85 years old with urothelial cancer.

The CDR3 spells CASSRSRGGNQPQHF. CDR3 bases: TGTGCCAGCAGTAGAAGCAGGGGCGGCAATCAGCCCCAGCATTTT. The rearrangement joins TRBV2 to TRBJ1-5; TRBD1 is a possible D gene (6 bases). This CDR3 has 15 residues. The germline gives CDR1 SNHLY, CDR2 FYNNEI. The V gene lost 5 bases and the J gene lost 2 bases, with 13 bases spanning the gap.

The chain links TRBV6-5 to TRBJ1-5, with D tentatively TRBD1 (5 bases). This CDR3 has 15 residues. In germline, CDR1 is MNHEY, CDR2 SVGAGI. V was cut by 0 bases and J by 7 bases, with 13 bases left in between. CDR3 loop: CASSYSAEGRQPQHF. DNA for the CDR3: TGTGCCAGCAGTTACTCCGCGGAGGGGAGACAGCCCCAGCATTTT.

V and J are TRBV4-1 and TRBJ1-2, with D possibly TRBD1 on 5 matching bases. The germline V gene encodes CDR1 MGHRA and CDR2 YSYEKL. The V and J ends lost 5 bases and 2 bases respectively, with 9 bases between them. The CDR3 totals 13 residues. CDR3 sequence (DNA): TGCGCCAGCAGCGTACAGGAGAACTATGGCTACACCTTC. Amino acids: CASSVQENYGYTF.

The rearrangement links TRBV19 to TRBJ1-2; possible D gene TRBD1, 5 bases. This CDR3 contains 16 residues. The V end was cut by 3 bases, the J end by 7 bases, with 21 bases between. The germline V gene encodes CDR1 LNHDA and CDR2 SQIVND (reference sequence). CDR3 region: CASSMASGRRGSGYTF. The CDR3 coding sequence is TGTGCCAGTAGTATGGCTTCGGGGCGGAGGGGATCTGGCTACACCTTC. The variable domain in full, with the rest retrieved from reference TRBV19 and TRBJ1-2, is DGGITQSPKYLFRKEGQNVTLSCEQNLNHDAMYWYRQDPGQGLRLIYYSQIVNDFQKGDIAEGYSVSREKKESFPLTVTSAQKNPTAFYLCASSMASGRRGSGYTFGSGTRLTVV.

This rearrangement joins TRBV18 to TRBJ1-1; TRBD1 might be the D (5 bases). CDR1 and CDR2 (germline): KGHSH, LQKENI. This CDR3 spans 14 amino acids. Trimming left V 3 bases short and J 0 bases short, with 8 bases between. The CDR3 here is CASSPGLLNTEAFF. In DNA form, the CDR3 reads TGTGCCAGCTCACCGGGACTTTTGAACACTGAAGCTTTCTTT.

This chain joins TRBV19 and TRBJ2-7; 7 bases are shared with TRBD2. The CDR3 is 14 residues long. The ends lost 8 bases at V and 0 bases at J; junction bases unmatched: 7. Germline V gene data show CDR1 as LNHDA and CDR2 as SQIVND (reference sequence). The CDR3 spells CASATSRSSYEQYF. CDR3 nucleotides: TGTGCCAGTGCGACTAGCAGGAGCTCCTACGAGCAGTACTTC.

This sequence joins TRBV11-3 and TRBJ2-3, with TRBD2 identical over 7 bases. This CDR3 contains 15 residues. Germline CDR1 is SGHNT and CDR2 is YENEEA. Losses at the gene ends were 5 bases for V and 4 bases for J; bases not matched to a gene: 9. Written as DNA, the CDR3 is TGTGCCAGCAGCCAAGACGCGGGAGTTGCAGATACGCAGTATTTT. Protein: CASSQDAGVADTQYF.

This clone appeared a single time. This sequence joins TRBV30 and TRBJ2-2; 9 nucleotides align to TRBD2. This CDR3 has 14 amino acids. In germline, CDR1 is GTSNPN, CDR2 SVGIG (reference sequence). With 8 bases clipped from V and 6 bases from J, the junction kept 10 bases outside the gene matches. The CDR3: CARSGRGPPGELFF. CDR3 nucleotide sequence: TGTGCCCGTAGCGGGAGAGGGCCCCCCGGGGAGCTGTTTTTT.

The chain links TRBV25-1 to TRBJ1-1, with D possibly matching TRBD1 (6 bases). The CDR3 contains 15 residues. Trimming stripped 1 base from V and 3 bases from J, with 12 bases between. From germline, CDR1 is MGHDK and CDR2 SYGVNS. CDR3 residues: CASSEWGGQDTEAFF. The CDR3 DNA follows: TGTGCCAGCAGTGAATGGGGGGGGCAAGACACTGAAGCTTTCTTT.

The chain recombines TRBV9 with TRBJ1-2; the match to TRBD1 covers 9 bases. The CDR3 has 16 residues. With V trimmed by 4 bases and J by 2 bases, 9 bases remained unmatched. The germline V gene has CDR1 SGDLS and CDR2 YYNGEE. As DNA, the CDR3 is TGTGCCAGCAGCCCCCGGACAGGGGTACTGAACTATGGCTACACCTTC. Protein product: CASSPRTGVLNYGYTF.

The V call is TRBV27, the J call TRBJ2-7; D is ambiguous. V lost 2 bases to trimming and J lost 4 bases, with 6 bases between them. CDR1 is MNHEY, CDR2 SMNVEV, per germline (reference sequence). The CDR3 runs 12 residues. CDR3 loop: CASSLDGYEQYF. The CDR3 DNA is TGTGCCAGCAGTTTAGACGGGTACGAGCAGTACTTC.

The V gene is TRBV7-9, the J gene TRBJ2-2; D is possibly TRBD2 (6 bases). V lost 6 bases and J 3 bases, leaving 14 bases between the germline ends. This CDR3 region has 15 residues. Germline loops: CDR1 SEHNR, CDR2 FQNEAQ (reference sequence). CDR3 residues: CASSSGTGDTGELFF. The CDR3 coding sequence is TGTGCCAGCAGTTCCGGGACGGGGGACACCGGGGAGCTGTTTTTT.

The V call is TRBV5-1, the J call TRBJ2-2; 8 bases fit TRBD2. V gave up 2 bases and J gave up 1 base; unmatched junction bases: 4. Germline CDR1 and CDR2: SGHRS and YFSETQ. The CDR3 covers 16 residues. The CDR3 reads CASSFTLAGNTGELFF. In DNA, the CDR3 is TGCGCCAGCAGCTTCACGCTAGCGGGGAACACCGGGGAGCTGTTTTTT.

The count of this clone is one. The CDR3 region is CASSQPGLNEKLFF. The CDR3 region has the DNA TGCGCCAGCAGCCAACCAGGCCTTAATGAAAAACTGTTTTTT. The V gene is TRBV4-1, the J gene TRBJ1-4; D unresolved. Germline V CDR1 and CDR2: MGHRA, YSYEKL. This CDR3 is 14 amino acids long. The V and J ends lost 2 bases and 4 bases respectively, with 8 bases between them.

This clone came up once. V gene TRBV6-1 combines with J gene TRBJ1-4; no reliable D call. V lost 6 bases, J lost 0 bases, and 5 bases lay in between. The CDR3 totals 13 residues. The germline V gene encodes CDR1 MNHNS and CDR2 SASEGT. CDR3 region: CASRTTTNEKLFF. The CDR3 DNA is TGTGCCAGCAGGACAACAACTAATGAAAAACTGTTTTTT.

This clone was seen a single time. The V gene is TRBV27, the J gene TRBJ1-1; 7 bases are a match to TRBD1. In germline, CDR1 is MNHEY, CDR2 SMNVEV (reference sequence). The CDR3 loop spans 16 amino acids. With V trimmed by 5 bases and J by 1 base, 10 bases remained unmatched. The chain's CDR3 is CASSGGQYFANTEAFF. The DNA of the CDR3 is TGTGCCAGCAGTGGGGGACAGTACTTTGCGAACACTGAAGCTTTCTTT.

The CDR3 reads CASSSPGQGDHTQYF. The CDR3 bases are TGTGCCAGCAGTTCGCCGGGACAGGGGGACCATACGCAGTATTTT. The chain employs TRBV27 and TRBJ2-3; 11 positions match TRBD1. The trim removed 4 bases at V and 7 bases at J, leaving 7 bases unmatched. Per germline, CDR1 MNHEY and CDR2 SMNVEV (reference sequence). The CDR3 consists of 15 residues.

The CDR3 reads CAISETASSYEQYF. Written as DNA, the CDR3 is TGTGCCATCAGTGAAACAGCCAGCTCCTACGAGCAGTACTTC. The chain is built from TRBV10-3 and TRBJ2-7; D gene ambiguous. The CDR3 sequence is 14 residues long. Trimming removed 3 bases at V and 0 bases at J, with 9 bases between. CDR1 is ENHRY, CDR2 SYGVKD, per germline.

The chain combines TRBV7-9 with TRBJ2-3, with TRBD1 as a possible D gene (5 bases). CDR3 length: 15 amino acids. Looked up from germline, CDR1 is SEHNR and CDR2 is FQNEAQ (reference sequence). V was clipped by 1 base and J by 4 bases, with 12 bases between them. CDR3 loop: CASSLGNWGADTQYF. The DNA of the CDR3 is TGTGCCAGCAGCTTAGGTAACTGGGGCGCAGATACGCAGTATTTT.

The chain combines TRBV6-1 with TRBJ2-2; D remains unclear. This CDR3 has 14 amino acids. The germline V and J ends were trimmed by 3 bases and 7 bases, with 12 bases remaining between them. Germline assignment: CDR1 MNHNS and CDR2 SASEGT. The CDR3 loop is CASSEARRGGELFF. DNA for the CDR3: TGTGCCAGCAGTGAGGCACGCCGAGGCGGGGAGCTGTTTTTT.